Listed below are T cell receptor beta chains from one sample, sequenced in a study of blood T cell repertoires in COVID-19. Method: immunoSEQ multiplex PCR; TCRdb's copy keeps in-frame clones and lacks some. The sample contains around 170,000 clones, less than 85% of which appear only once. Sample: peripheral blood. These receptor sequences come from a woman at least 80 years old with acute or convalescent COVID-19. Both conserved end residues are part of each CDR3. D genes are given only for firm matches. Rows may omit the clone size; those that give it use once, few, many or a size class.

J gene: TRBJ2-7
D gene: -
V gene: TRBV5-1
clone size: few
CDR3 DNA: TGCGCCAGCAGCTCTACACTGGGGTCAGGGATATACGAGCAGTACTTC
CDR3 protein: CASSSTLGSGIYEQYF

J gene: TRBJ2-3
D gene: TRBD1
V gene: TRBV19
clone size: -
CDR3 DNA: TGTGCCAGTAGTATAGAGAAATCCGGACAGGGGGCTGCAGATACGCAGTATTTT
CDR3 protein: CASSIEKSGQGAADTQYF

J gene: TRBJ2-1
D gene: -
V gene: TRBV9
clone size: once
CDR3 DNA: TGTGCCAGCAGCGAGGGTCTGAGGGTGAATGAGCAGTTCTTC
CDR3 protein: CASSEGLRVNEQFF

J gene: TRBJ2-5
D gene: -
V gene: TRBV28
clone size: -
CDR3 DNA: TGTGCCAGCAGACCACAGGGTGAGGGGACCCAGTACTTC
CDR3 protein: CASRPQGEGTQYF

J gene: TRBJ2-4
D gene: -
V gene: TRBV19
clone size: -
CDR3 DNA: TGTGCCAGTAGTATGGGCCAGGCCGAAAACATTCAGTACTTC
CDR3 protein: CASSMGQAENIQYF

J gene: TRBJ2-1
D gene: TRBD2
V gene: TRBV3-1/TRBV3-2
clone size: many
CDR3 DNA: TGTGCCAGCAGCCAAGAGGGGACTAGCGGGAGTAATGAGCAGTTCTTC
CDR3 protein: CASSQEGTSGSNEQFF

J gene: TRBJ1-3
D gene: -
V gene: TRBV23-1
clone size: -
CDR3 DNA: TGCGCCAGCAGTCCACGGGGACTTCCGTCTGGAAACACCATATATTTT
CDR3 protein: CASSPRGLPSGNTIYF

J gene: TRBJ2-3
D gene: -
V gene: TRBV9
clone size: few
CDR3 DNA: TGTGCCAGCAGCGCCGCCGGGGGGCGCGGTACAGATACGCAGTATTTT
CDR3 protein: CASSAAGGRGTDTQYF

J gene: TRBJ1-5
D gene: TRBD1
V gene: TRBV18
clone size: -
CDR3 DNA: TGTGCCAGCTCACCGGGACAGGGGGCTTATCAGCCCCAGCATTTT
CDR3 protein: CASSPGQGAYQPQHF

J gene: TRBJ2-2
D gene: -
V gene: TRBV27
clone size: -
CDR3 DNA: TGTGCCAGCAGGCAGGGACTTAACACCGGGGAGCTGTTTTTT
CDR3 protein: CASRQGLNTGELFF

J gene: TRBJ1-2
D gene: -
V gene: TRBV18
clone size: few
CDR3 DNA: TGTGCCAGCTCACCCGGCAGAGAGGGATATGGCTACACCTTC
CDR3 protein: CASSPGREGYGYTF

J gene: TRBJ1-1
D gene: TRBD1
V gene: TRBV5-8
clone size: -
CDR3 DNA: TGTGCCAGCAGCTACCACAGGGGGTCGGACACTGAAGCTTTCTTT
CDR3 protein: CASSYHRGSDTEAFF

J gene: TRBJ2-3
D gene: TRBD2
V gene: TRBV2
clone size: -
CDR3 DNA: TGTGCCAGCATATTGGCTAGCGGGAGCAGAAATACGCAGTATTTT
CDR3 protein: CASILASGSRNTQYF

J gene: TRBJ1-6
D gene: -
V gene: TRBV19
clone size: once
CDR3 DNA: TGTGCCAGTTGTGGCACCGATAATTCACCCCTCCACTTT
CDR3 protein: CASCGTDNSPLHF

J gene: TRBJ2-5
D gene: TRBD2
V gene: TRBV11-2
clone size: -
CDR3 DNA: TGTGCCAGCAGCCCTATAGCGGGAGGAAACCAAGAGACCCAGTACTTC
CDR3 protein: CASSPIAGGNQETQYF

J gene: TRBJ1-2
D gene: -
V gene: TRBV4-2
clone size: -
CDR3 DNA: TGTGCCAGCAGCCAAGCGGTACAGGCGAAAGCTAACTATGGCTACACCTTC
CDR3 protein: CASSQAVQAKANYGYTF

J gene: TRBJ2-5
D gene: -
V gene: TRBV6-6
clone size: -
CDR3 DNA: TGTGCCAGCAGTTACCCGACGGGCAGGGGTGAGGAGACCCAGTACTTC
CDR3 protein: CASSYPTGRGEETQYF

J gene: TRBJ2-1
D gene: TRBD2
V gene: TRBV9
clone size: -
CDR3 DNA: TGTGCCAGCAGCGTAGGTCCGGGACTACAAGATCTGAGCTCCTACAATGAGCAGTTCTTC
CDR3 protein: CASSVGPGLQDLSSYNEQFF

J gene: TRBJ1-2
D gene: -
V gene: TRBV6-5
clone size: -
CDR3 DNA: TGTGCCAGCAGCTATGTCGGGGAGAACTATGGCTACACCTTC
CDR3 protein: CASSYVGENYGYTF

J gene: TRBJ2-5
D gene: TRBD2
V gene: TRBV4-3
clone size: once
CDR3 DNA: TGCGCCAGCAGCCAAGTATCGTCAGGTGGCGGGGGGCAAGAGACCCAGTACTTC
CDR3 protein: CASSQVSSGGGGQETQYF

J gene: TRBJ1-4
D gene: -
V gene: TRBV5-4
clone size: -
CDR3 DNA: TGTGCCAGCAGCTTGGCGGGAAATGAAAAACTGTTTTTT
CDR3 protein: CASSLAGNEKLFF

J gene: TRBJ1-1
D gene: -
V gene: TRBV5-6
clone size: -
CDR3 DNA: TGTGCCAGCAGCTTGGTACAGGGTTTCGCAGCTTTCTTT
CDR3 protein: CASSLVQGFAAFF

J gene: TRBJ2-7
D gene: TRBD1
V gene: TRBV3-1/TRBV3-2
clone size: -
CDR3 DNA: TGTGCCACCTCTCGGGGACAGCCTTCCTACGAGCAGTACTTC
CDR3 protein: CATSRGQPSYEQYF

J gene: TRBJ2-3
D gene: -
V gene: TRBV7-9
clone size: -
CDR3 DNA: TGTGCCAGCAGCTTAGCTCGGTCTACAGATACGCAGTATTTT
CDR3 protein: CASSLARSTDTQYF

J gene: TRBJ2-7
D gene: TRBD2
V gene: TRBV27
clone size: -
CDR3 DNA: TGTGCCAGCAGTCTCAGGACTAGCATCCACGAGCAGTACTTC
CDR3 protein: CASSLRTSIHEQYF

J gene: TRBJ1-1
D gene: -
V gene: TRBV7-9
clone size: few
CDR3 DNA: TGTGCCAGCAGCCGTCCGACTACTGAAGCTTTCTTT
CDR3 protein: CASSRPTTEAFF

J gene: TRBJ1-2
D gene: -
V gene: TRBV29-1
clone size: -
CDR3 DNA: TGCAGCGTTGTTCAGGGAGGTGACTATGGCTACACCTTC
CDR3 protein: CSVVQGGDYGYTF

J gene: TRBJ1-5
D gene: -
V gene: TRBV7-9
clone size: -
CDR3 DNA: TGTGCCAGCAGCTTGGGAGGGCTTGATCAGCCCCAGCATTTT
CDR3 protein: CASSLGGLDQPQHF

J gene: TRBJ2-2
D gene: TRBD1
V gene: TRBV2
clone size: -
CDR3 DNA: TGTGCCAGCAGTGTACGGGACAGGGCGTCGGGGGAGCTGTTTTTT
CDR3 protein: CASSVRDRASGELFF

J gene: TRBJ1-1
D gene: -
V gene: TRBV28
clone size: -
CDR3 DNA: TGTGCCAGCAGTTCAGGAGACAGGAACACTGAAGCTTTCTTT
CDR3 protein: CASSSGDRNTEAFF

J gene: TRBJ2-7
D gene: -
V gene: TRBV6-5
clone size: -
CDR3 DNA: TGTGCCAGCAGTTACGGCAGGGAAGACTACGAGCAGTACTTC
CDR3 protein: CASSYGREDYEQYF

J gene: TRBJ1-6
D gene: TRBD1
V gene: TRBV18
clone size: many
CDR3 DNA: TGTGCCAGCTCACCGGTTTCGGGACAGAGTAATTCACCCCTCCACTTT
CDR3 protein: CASSPVSGQSNSPLHF

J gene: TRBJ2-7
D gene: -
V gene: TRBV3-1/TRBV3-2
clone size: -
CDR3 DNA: TGTGCCAGCAGCCCCCGCCTAGCTGCCGAGCAGTACTTC
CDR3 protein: CASSPRLAAEQYF

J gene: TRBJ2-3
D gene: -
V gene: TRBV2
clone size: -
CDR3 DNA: TGTGCCAGCAGTGACATGAGTGGAAGTGCGGGAGATACGCAGTATTTT
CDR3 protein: CASSDMSGSAGDTQYF

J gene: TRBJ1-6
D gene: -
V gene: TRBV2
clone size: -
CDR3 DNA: TGTGCCAGCCGTACGGGAGGGCCCGAGGGTAATTCACCCCTCCACTTT
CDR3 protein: CASRTGGPEGNSPLHF

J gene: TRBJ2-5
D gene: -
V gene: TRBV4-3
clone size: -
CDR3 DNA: TGCGCCAGCAGCCAAGTGGGCCAGGGGGGAGAGACCCAGTACTTC
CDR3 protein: CASSQVGQGGETQYF

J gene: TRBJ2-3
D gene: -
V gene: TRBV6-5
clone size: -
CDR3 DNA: TGTGCCAGCAGAACTTATAACACGCAGTATTTT
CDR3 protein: CASRTYNTQYF

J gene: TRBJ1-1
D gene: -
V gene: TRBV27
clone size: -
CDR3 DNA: TGTGCCAGCAGTTTATCGGAGGGCCCGCCTTTCTTT
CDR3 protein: CASSLSEGPPFF

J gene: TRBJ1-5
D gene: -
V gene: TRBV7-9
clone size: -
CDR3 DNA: TGTGCCAGCAGCTTAGACGGGAATCAGCCCCAGCATTTT
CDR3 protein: CASSLDGNQPQHF

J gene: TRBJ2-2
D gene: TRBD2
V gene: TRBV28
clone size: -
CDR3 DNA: TGTGCCGCCGCGGCGGGAGGAATAAACACCGGGGAGCTGTTTTTT
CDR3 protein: CAAAAGGINTGELFF

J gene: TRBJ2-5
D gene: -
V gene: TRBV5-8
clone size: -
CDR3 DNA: TGTGCCAGCAGCTTCGGACTTTCCCAAGAGACCCAGTACTTC
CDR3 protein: CASSFGLSQETQYF

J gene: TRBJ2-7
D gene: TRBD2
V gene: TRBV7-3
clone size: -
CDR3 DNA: TGTGCCAGCAGCCCCAGCGGGAGCGCGAGCGAGCAGTACTTC
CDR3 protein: CASSPSGSASEQYF

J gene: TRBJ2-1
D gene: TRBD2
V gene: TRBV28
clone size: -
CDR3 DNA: TGTGCCAGCAGTCATAATAGCGGGAGATGGGGGAAGTTCTTC
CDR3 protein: CASSHNSGRWGKFF

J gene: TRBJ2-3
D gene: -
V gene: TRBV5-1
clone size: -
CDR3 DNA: TGCGCCAGCAGCTTGATGGAGGCCACAGATACGCAGTATTTT
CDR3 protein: CASSLMEATDTQYF

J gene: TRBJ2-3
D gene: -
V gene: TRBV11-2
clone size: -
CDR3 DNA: TGTGCCAGCAGCTTAGATCGGACACCGGATACGCAGTATTTT
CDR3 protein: CASSLDRTPDTQYF

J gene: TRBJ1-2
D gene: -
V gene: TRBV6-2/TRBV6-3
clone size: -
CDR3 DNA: TGTGCCAGCAGTTCCCTCATCGGGGAGGGCTACACCTTC
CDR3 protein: CASSSLIGEGYTF

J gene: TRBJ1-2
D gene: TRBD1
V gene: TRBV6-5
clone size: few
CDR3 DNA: TGTGCCAGCAGTTACTCGATGCAGTCGACAGGGGCGGGCTACACCTTC
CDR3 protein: CASSYSMQSTGAGYTF

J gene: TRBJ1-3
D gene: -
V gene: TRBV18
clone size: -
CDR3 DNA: TGTGCCAGTACGCAGGGGAACTCTGGAAACACCATATATTTT
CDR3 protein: CASTQGNSGNTIYF

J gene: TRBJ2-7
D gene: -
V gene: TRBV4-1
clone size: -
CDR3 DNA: TGCGCCAGCGGATTCCCGGGAAAAGGTGCCGAGCAGTACTTC
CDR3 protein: CASGFPGKGAEQYF